These 30 T cell receptor beta chains were sequenced from one sample in a study of blood T cell repertoires in COVID-19. Generated by immunoSEQ multiplex PCR, the TCRdb table keeps only in-frame clones and is missing some. The table records around 140,000 clones, 84% of them present only once. Input material: PBMCs or T cells enriched from blood (not recorded which). These receptors were taken from a man in his forties with acute COVID-19.

The chain couples TRBV3-1 (or the pseudogene TRBV3-2) to TRBJ1-3, with D unclear. Per the germline V gene, CDR1 is LGHDT and CDR2 is YNNKEL (reference sequence). The germline V and J ends were trimmed by 4 bases and 0 bases, with 16 bases remaining between them. The CDR3 is 17 amino acids. The CDR3 nucleotides are TGTGCCAGCAGCCGAAATCCCGACATTCTCTCTGGAAACACCATATATTTT. Translating gives CASSRNPDILSGNTIYF.

The chain is built from TRBV7-2 and TRBJ1-2, with TRBD1 matching over 9 bases. J lost 9 bases, V lost 3 bases, and 5 bases had no gene match. CDR3 size: 13 residues. Germline assignment: CDR1 SGHTA and CDR2 FQGNSA. In nucleotides, the CDR3 is TGTGCCAGCAGCTTGGGAGGACAGGGGAGCTACACCTTC. Its translation: CASSLGGQGSYTF.

V gene TRBV9 combines with J gene TRBJ1-6, with D perhaps TRBD1 (6 bases). This CDR3 spans 14 amino acids. The ends were cut back, 2 bases at V and 7 bases at J, with 10 bases in the middle. Germline lookup yields CDR1 SGDLS and CDR2 YYNGEE. The CDR3 bases are TGTGCCAGCAGCGTTAAAGGACAGAATTCACCCCTCCACTTT. This gives the protein CASSVKGQNSPLHF.

The rearrangement links TRBV4-1 to TRBJ1-5; perhaps TRBD1 as D (5 bases). Trimming cost V 0 bases and J 10 bases, with 10 bases left between them. The CDR3 covers 13 residues. Germline V gene lookup returns CDR1 MGHRA and CDR2 YSYEKL. The CDR3 DNA follows: TGCGCCAGCAGCCAAGAAAACCGGACACCCCAGCATTTT. Protein sequence: CASSQENRTPQHF.

The chain has TRBV12-3 or TRBV12-4 and TRBJ1-2, with 9 bases aligning to TRBD1. The trim removed 4 bases at V and 7 bases at J, leaving 1 base unmatched. The CDR3 extends over 12 amino acids. Here the CDR3 reads CASSSGQGGYTF. The CDR3 nucleotides are TGTGCCAGCAGTTCGGGACAGGGTGGCTACACCTTC.

The chain has TRBV25-1 and TRBJ1-3; weak D call: TRBD1 (5 bases). The CDR3 has 16 amino acids. V was trimmed by 4 bases and J by 4 bases, leaving 17 bases between them. Germline CDR1 and CDR2: MGHDK and SYGVNS. CDR3 in DNA: TGTGCCAGCAGTGCTCGCGGGACGGCGCAAGGAAACACCATATATTTT. Protein sequence: CASSARGTAQGNTIYF.

The chain couples TRBV24-1 to TRBJ2-1; D is perhaps TRBD2 (6 bases). The CDR3 sequence is 15 residues long. Germline CDR1 is KGHDR and CDR2 is SFDVKD. V dropped 7 bases and J dropped 5 bases, with 17 bases sitting between them. CDR3 sequence (DNA): TGTGCCACCAGGTCCGGAGGGGACCCGAACAATGAGCAGTTCTTC. Its protein is CATRSGGDPNNEQFF.

For this clone: At the DNA level, this CDR3 is encoded by other sequences in the same sample as well. The chain carries TRBV18 and TRBJ2-2; D unresolved. There are 13 residues in the CDR3. Trimming cost V 3 bases and J 5 bases, with 7 bases left between them. Germline V gene data show CDR1 as KGHSH and CDR2 as LQKENI. CDR3 nucleotide sequence: TGTGCCAGCTCACCGCTGGAGACCGGGGAGCTGTTTTTT. Translated: CASSPLETGELFF.

The rearrangement uses TRBV2 and TRBJ1-6; D perhaps matches TRBD1 (5 bases). The CDR3 consists of 14 residues. V was clipped by 8 bases and J by 13 bases, with 21 bases between them. Germline CDR1 reads SNHLY; CDR2 reads FYNNEI. The DNA of the CDR3 is TGTGCCAGCGGGGCCCGGGCCCCCGCCGGGCCCCTCCACTTT. Encoded protein: CASGARAPAGPLHF.

The gene calls are TRBV3-1 (or the pseudogene TRBV3-2) and TRBJ1-6; 7 nucleotides align to TRBD1. Germline V gene data show CDR1 as LGHDT and CDR2 as YNNKEL (reference sequence). The CDR3 consists of 14 residues. J lost 10 bases, V lost 5 bases, and 8 bases had no gene match. The CDR3, as DNA: TGTGCCAGCAGCTACGACAGGGTGCGCTCACCCCTCCACTTT. Its translation: CASSYDRVRSPLHF.

This chain connects TRBV2 to TRBJ1-6, with D possibly matching TRBD1 (5 bases). V lost 6 bases, J lost 10 bases, and 13 bases lay in between. From germline, CDR1 is SNHLY and CDR2 FYNNEI. The CDR3 has 13 residues. As DNA, the CDR3 is TGTGCCAGCAGGGAGCAGGGAGGGTCACCCCTCCACTTT. Its translation: CASREQGGSPLHF.

The rearrangement joins TRBV12-3 or TRBV12-4 to TRBJ1-2; a possible D gene is TRBD1 (6 bases). The CDR3 has 13 residues. V was cut by 6 bases and J by 2 bases, with 10 bases left in between. CDR3 in DNA: TGTGCCAGCAGACAAGGACAGAACTATGGCTACACCTTC. Residues: CASRQGQNYGYTF.

V and J are TRBV27 and TRBJ1-5; a weak D match, TRBD1 (6 bases). The CDR3 is made up of 13 amino acids. The V gene lost 8 bases and the J gene lost 5 bases, with 13 bases spanning the gap. CDR1 and CDR2 from the germline V gene are MNHEY and SMNVEV (reference sequence). The CDR3: CASRGAGYQPQHF. CDR3 nucleotide sequence: TGTGCCAGCCGGGGGGCTGGGTATCAGCCCCAGCATTTT.

The rearrangement uses TRBV19 and TRBJ2-3; the D gene is possibly TRBD1 (5 bases). The CDR3 covers 12 residues. V was shortened by 6 bases and J by 7 bases, with 11 bases between the two germline ends. The germline CDR1 and CDR2 sequences are LNHDA and SQIVND (reference sequence). This CDR3 reads CASSLGVNTQYF. CDR3 in DNA: TGTGCCAGTAGCCTAGGGGTGAATACGCAGTATTTT.

Only one count was recorded for this clone. This chain uses TRBV24-1 with TRBJ2-3; maybe TRBD1 (5 bases). V shed 5 bases and J shed 3 bases, with 11 bases lying between them. This CDR3 is 14 amino acids long. The germline gives CDR1 KGHDR, CDR2 SFDVKD. In DNA, the CDR3 is TGTGCCACCAGTGCGCAGGGTGGGACAGATACGCAGTATTTT. Its translation: CATSAQGGTDTQYF.

The gene calls are TRBV28 and TRBJ2-1, with D possibly matching TRBD2 (5 bases). Trimming took off 2 bases at V and 9 bases at J, with 11 bases between the two ends. This CDR3 contains 13 residues. Germline lookup yields CDR1 MDHEN and CDR2 SYDVKM. The CDR3 DNA sequence: TGTGCCAGCAGTTTACCCCAGCTAGCTGAGCAGTTCTTC. Protein: CASSLPQLAEQFF.

The J gene is TRBJ2-3, the V gene TRBV19; D may be TRBD2 (5 bases). The germline V and J ends were trimmed by 0 bases and 6 bases, with 16 bases remaining between them. CDR1 is LNHDA and CDR2 is SQIVND in the germline V gene (reference sequence). This CDR3 has 16 residues. Written as DNA, the CDR3 is TGTGCCAGTAGTATAGATCTGGGCTGGGAGTGGGATACGCAGTATTTT. Translating gives CASSIDLGWEWDTQYF.

Only one count was recorded for this clone. The CDR3 bases are TGTGCCAGCAGCCACAGTGAAGATACGCAGTATTTT. This encodes CASSHSEDTQYF. V and J are TRBV6-2 or TRBV6-3 and TRBJ2-3; D is uncertain. Trimming removed 6 bases at V and 5 bases at J, with 9 bases between. Germline loops: CDR1 MNHEY, CDR2 SVGEGT. There are 12 residues in the CDR3.

The rearrangement joins TRBV30 to TRBJ1-1; the D gene is possibly TRBD1 (6 bases). With 5 bases removed from V and 0 bases from J, the gap between germline ends came to 10 bases. The CDR3 totals 13 residues. Germline V lookup: CDR1 GTSNPN, CDR2 SVGIG (reference sequence). The CDR3 reads CAWEDSMNTEAFF. CDR3 sequence (DNA): TGTGCCTGGGAGGACAGTATGAACACTGAAGCTTTCTTT.

This chain uses TRBV19 with TRBJ2-3, with a tentative D call TRBD1 (5 bases). V lost 0 bases and J lost 6, with 10 bases in between. The CDR3 has 14 amino acids. In germline, CDR1 is LNHDA, CDR2 SQIVND (reference sequence). CDR3: CASSIEGLRDTQYF. The CDR3 nucleotides read TGTGCCAGTAGTATAGAGGGGCTCCGGGATACGCAGTATTTT.

J is TRBJ1-5 and V is TRBV6-1, with 7 nucleotides matching TRBD1. The CDR3 is made up of 16 amino acids. V lost 0 bases and J lost 2; bases outside the gene matches: 4. Germline values: CDR1 MNHNS, CDR2 SASEGT. CDR3 bases: TGTGCCAGCAGTGAAGCGGAGGGGGCCGGCAATCAGCCCCAGCATTTT. This translates into CASSEAEGAGNQPQHF.

The chain recombines TRBV19 with TRBJ1-5; the D gene is possibly TRBD1 (5 bases). The CDR3 covers 16 residues. Trimming took off 5 bases at V and 1 base at J, with 15 bases between the two ends. The germline CDR1 and CDR2 sequences are LNHDA and SQIVND (reference sequence). CDR3 nucleotides: TGTGCCAGTAGTCCACGACAGCCGGTAAGCAATCAGCCCCAGCATTTT. Its translation: CASSPRQPVSNQPQHF. Full variable domain (remainder filled in from reference TRBV19 and TRBJ1-5): DGGITQSPKYLFRKEGQNVTLSCEQNLNHDAMYWYRQDPGQGLRLIYYSQIVNDFQKGDIAEGYSVSREKKESFPLTVTSAQKNPTAFYLCASSPRQPVSNQPQHFGDGTRLSIL.

V and J are TRBV10-3 and TRBJ2-2; D gene unclear. The CDR3 runs 15 residues. CDR1 is ENHRY, CDR2 SYGVKD, per germline. V lost 2 bases and J lost 5, with 12 bases in between. The CDR3 reads CAISEDPSRTGELFF. The CDR3 nucleotides read TGTGCCATCAGTGAGGACCCCTCGAGGACCGGGGAGCTGTTTTTT.

The genes are TRBV9 and TRBJ1-2; 9 bases line up with TRBD1. Per the germline V gene, CDR1 is SGDLS and CDR2 is YYNGEE. The CDR3 loop spans 13 amino acids. V trimming: 3 bases; J trimming: 7 bases; junction bases outside the gene matches: 4. For the CDR3, the DNA is TGTGCCAGCAGCGCCACGACAGGGGGTGGCTACACCTTC. This gives the protein CASSATTGGGYTF.

The chain joins TRBV27 to TRBJ1-4, with D maybe TRBD1 (6 bases). The CDR3 length is 18 residues. V dropped 0 bases and J dropped 0 bases, with 14 bases sitting between them. Germline-derived CDR1 and CDR2 are MNHEY and SMNVEV (reference sequence). The CDR3 DNA reads as TGTGCCAGCAGTTTATCGGGTACAGGGCTTGCAACTAATGAAAAACTGTTTTTT. This encodes CASSLSGTGLATNEKLFF.

This clone was seen once. The V and J genes are TRBV28 and TRBJ1-1; no definite D call. Trimming took off 2 bases at V and 7 bases at J, with 8 bases between the two ends. The CDR3 consists of 12 residues. Germline-derived CDR1 and CDR2 are MDHEN and SYDVKM. The CDR3 nucleotides read TGTGCCAGCAGTTTAGTGGGAGTTGAAGCTTTCTTT. Translation: CASSLVGVEAFF. The full variable domain, with the rest looked up from reference TRBV28 and TRBJ1-1, is DVKVTQSSRYLVKRTGEKVFLECVQDMDHENMFWYRQDPGLGLRLIYFSYDVKMKEKGDIPEGYSVSREKKERFSLILESASTNQTSMYLCASSLVGVEAFFGQGTRLTVV.

This chain joins TRBV18 and TRBJ2-3; TRBD1 aligns across 9 bases. The germline gives CDR1 KGHSH, CDR2 LQKENI. The CDR3 is 16 amino acids. V was pared by 1 base and J by 1 base, with 3 bases of the junction left unmatched. DNA for the CDR3: TGTGCCAGCTCACCACTCCGGGACAGGGGCACAGATACGCAGTATTTT. This gives the protein CASSPLRDRGTDTQYF.

The rearrangement joins TRBV5-1 to TRBJ1-2; possible D gene TRBD1, 5 bases. CDR1 is SGHRS, CDR2 YFSETQ, per germline. The CDR3 sequence is 15 residues long. V lost 6 bases and J 4 bases, leaving 19 bases between the germline ends. The CDR3 DNA sequence: TGCGCCAGCACCGCTACAGGTATAGGGATCTATGGCTACACCTTC. Its protein product is CASTATGIGIYGYTF.

The rearrangement joins TRBV19 to TRBJ1-2; 7 bases match TRBD1. The germline gives CDR1 LNHDA, CDR2 SQIVND (reference sequence). The CDR3 spans 15 residues. Trimming at V came to 4 bases and at J to 1 base, leaving 6 bases not matched to a gene. The DNA of the CDR3 is TGTGCCAGTAGTACCTTGACAGGGCTTAACTATGGCTACACCTTC. The encoded protein is CASSTLTGLNYGYTF.

The CDR3 loop is CASSLDSDREFGEQYF. The CDR3 coding sequence is TGTGCCAGCAGCTTAGATTCTGACAGGGAATTTGGCGAGCAGTACTTC. This rearrangement joins TRBV27 to TRBJ2-7; 7 positions agree with TRBD1. Trimming cost V 6 bases and J 6 bases; bases outside gene matches: 17. The CDR3 runs 16 residues. The germline CDR1 and CDR2 sequences are MNHEY and SMNVEV (reference sequence).